The sequence of this T cell receptor beta chain was determined in a study of cytomegalovirus exposure and HLA in healthy donors. Comment on this clone: Its cognate antigen is unknown.

Study-wide points: Some highly shared sequence variants likely arose as a pipeline artifact. In an earlier analysis, most TCR beta V segments were productive about 87% or about 30% of the time.

The length of the CDR3 is 14 residues. Germline assignment: CDR1 MNHEY and CDR2 SVGAGI. The germline V and J ends were trimmed by 4 bases and 2 bases, with 9 bases remaining between them. Though nominally healthy at sampling, donors likely had unrecorded immune exposures. The PCR made use of 60 Vbeta and 13 Jbeta primers. Generated by immunoSEQ multiplex PCR, the TCRdb table keeps only in-frame clones and is missing some. The sample includes 150,000 to 200,000 clones, around three quarters of them seen just once. The TCR was taken from a woman aged 30 to 39 in good health and CMV-seropositive. Sequenced: PBMCs. The chain combines TRBV6-5 with TRBJ1-5; D possibly corresponds to TRBD1 (5 bases). The DNA of the CDR3 is TGTGCCAGCAGTTTACTGGGGCGCAATCAGCCCCAGCATTTT. As protein: CASSLLGRNQPQHF.